The next 32 T cell receptor beta chains were all read from a single sample in a study of T cell repertoires in cytomegalovirus infection. Using its own MiXCR run on the reads, TCRdb lists one record per CDR3 protein. The data show roughly 500,000 distinct CDR3 sequences, with around 30% seen just once and 15% to 20% held by the top ten. For these receptors, no antigen is known. The source was cultured PBMCs, collected from culture after CMV antigen stimulation. Receptor source: a human donor in good health (CMV status not recorded). Some clones in this sample may be carry-over from other donors' samples.

J is TRBJ2-1 and V is TRBV6-1, with 10 nucleotides matching TRBD2. V was clipped by 7 bases and J by 4 bases; unmatched bases: 10. Germline CDR1 reads MNHNS; CDR2 reads SASEGT. The CDR3 has 16 amino acids. The CDR3 is CASKWTSGDEYNEQFF. The CDR3 DNA sequence: TGTGCCAGCAAATGGACTAGCGGAGATGAGTACAATGAGCAGTTCTTC.

J is TRBJ1-1 and V is TRBV27, with D maybe TRBD1 (5 bases). The CDR3 has 15 amino acids. Germline V gene data show CDR1 as MNHEY and CDR2 as SMNVEV (reference sequence). The V end was cut by 5 bases, the J end by 0 bases, with 13 bases between. This CDR3 is CASSRIGGMNTEAFF. In nucleotides, the CDR3 is TGTGCCAGCAGTAGGATCGGGGGAATGAACACTGAAGCTTTCTTT.

The chain links TRBV28 to TRBJ1-2, with D possibly matching TRBD1 (5 bases). The CDR3 is made up of 14 amino acids. Trimming stripped 1 base from V and 4 bases from J, with 10 bases between. CDR1 and CDR2 from the germline V gene are MDHEN and SYDVKM. The CDR3 reads CASSLSPGVYGYTF. The CDR3, as DNA: TGTGCCAGCAGTTTATCCCCGGGGGTCTATGGCTACACCTTC.

In this sample, this clonotype turned up a few times. The chain joins TRBV12-3 or TRBV12-4 to TRBJ1-2; 10 positions agree with TRBD1. This CDR3 contains 15 residues. The ends lost 7 bases at V and 2 bases at J; junction bases unmatched: 7. The DNA for the CDR3 is TGTGCCAGCACCCCGGACAGGGGGGTCAACTATGGCTACACCTTC. Translated: CASTPDRGVNYGYTF.

A word on this clonotype: Germline and junction disagree at one end, which may indicate a read error. This chain links TRBV7-7 with TRBJ2-2, with TRBD2 identical over 8 bases. Per the germline V gene, CDR1 is SSHAT and CDR2 is FNYEAQ (reference sequence). CDR3 length: 16 amino acids. The CDR3 DNA is TGTGCTAGCAGCCCCCGTAGCGGGGTCATTTCCGGGGAGCTGTTTTTT. It codes for CASSPRSGVISGELFF.

This clonotype was observed a few times. The V gene is TRBV27, the J gene TRBJ2-1; no clear D gene. The CDR3 covers 13 residues. Germline V gene data show CDR1 as MNHEY and CDR2 as SMNVEV (reference sequence). Trimming shortened V by 0 bases and J by 5 bases, and 5 bases separated the two germline ends. Here the CDR3 reads CASSLSTHNEQFF. In DNA, the CDR3 is TGTGCCAGCAGTTTATCAACCCACAATGAGCAGTTCTTC.

This clonotype came up a few times. The chain employs TRBV20-1 and TRBJ2-3; D unresolved. Trimming removed 0 bases from V and 1 base from J, with 14 bases in between. The CDR3 spans 16 residues. Germline V lookup: CDR1 DFQATT, CDR2 SNEGSKA (reference sequence). The CDR3 is CSARDQWALGTDTQYF. CDR3 sequence (DNA): TGCAGTGCTAGAGATCAGTGGGCCCTCGGCACAGATACGCAGTATTTT.

The V gene is TRBV12-3 or TRBV12-4, the J gene TRBJ1-2; 11 positions agree with TRBD1. The CDR3 is 15 amino acids. V lost 3 bases, J lost 4 bases, and 4 bases stayed unmatched. CDR3 coding DNA: TGTGCCAGCAGTTTCGGACAGGGGGCGGGCTATGGCTACACCTTC. This encodes CASSFGQGAGYGYTF.

This clonotype was detected only a few times. The genes are TRBV29-1 and TRBJ1-1; the D is unclear. Germline CDR1 SQVTM, CDR2 ANQGSEA. V was shortened by 7 bases and J by 3 bases, with 18 bases between the two germline ends. This CDR3 region has 14 residues. CDR3 nucleotides: TGCAGCGCCAACCCTAGGAGTTTGGACACTGAAGCTTTCTTT. It encodes CSANPRSLDTEAFF.

This clonotype has at least ten counts. The chain links TRBV24-1 to TRBJ1-3; D gene uncertain. Germline CDR1 KGHDR, CDR2 SFDVKD. Trimming left V 5 bases short and J 0 bases short, with 16 bases between. The CDR3 is made up of 17 amino acids. As DNA, the CDR3 is TGTGCCACCAGTGGTGAAGAGGAGAACAGCTCTGGAAACACCATATATTTT. The encoded protein is CATSGEEENSSGNTIYF.

This clonotype was seen only a few times. The rearrangement uses TRBV12-3 or TRBV12-4 and TRBJ1-2; the D gene is possibly TRBD1 (6 bases). V gave up 2 bases and J gave up 2 bases, with 12 bases separating them. There are 15 residues in the CDR3. The CDR3 DNA reads as TGTGCCAGCAGTTTAACTGGGCAGGGGAACTATGGCTACACCTTC. It codes for CASSLTGQGNYGYTF.

This clonotype was observed at least ten times. This chain connects TRBV7-2 to TRBJ2-7; 8 positions agree with TRBD2. With V trimmed by 2 bases and J by 3 bases, 3 bases remained unmatched. The germline CDR1 and CDR2 sequences are SGHTA and FQGNSA. The CDR3 has 14 amino acids. The CDR3 region is CASSLSGTSYEQYF. CDR3 DNA: TGTGCCAGCAGCTTAAGCGGGACTAGCTACGAGCAGTACTTC.

This chain links TRBV7-9 with TRBJ2-3; 11 bases fit TRBD2. The germline gives CDR1 SEHNR, CDR2 FQNEAQ (reference sequence). CDR3 length: 17 amino acids. Trimming removed 5 bases from V and 1 base from J; junction bases left unmatched: 8. The DNA of the CDR3 is TGTGCCAGCAGCCCCTGGGGGACTAGCGGTGGCACAGATACGCAGTATTTT. This gives the protein CASSPWGTSGGTDTQYF.

The gene calls are TRBV19 and TRBJ1-2, with D tentatively TRBD1 (6 bases). Deletions cut 6 bases from V and 3 bases from J, with 14 bases between. The germline gives CDR1 LNHDA, CDR2 SQIVND (reference sequence). CDR3 length equals 14 residues. The CDR3 sequence: CASSRTEPHYGYTF. DNA of the CDR3: TGTGCCAGTAGCCGGACAGAACCACACTATGGCTACACCTTC.

The chain carries TRBV2 and TRBJ2-1; 8 nucleotides match TRBD2. Losses at the gene ends were 7 bases for V and 0 bases for J; bases not matched to a gene: 2. The germline CDR1 and CDR2 sequences are SNHLY and FYNNEI. CDR3 length: 14 amino acids. The CDR3, as DNA: TGTGCCAGCAATGGACTAGCCTCCTACAATGAGCAGTTCTTC. It specifies CASNGLASYNEQFF.

This clonotype has only a few counts. V usage is TRBV25-1 and J usage is TRBJ1-1; D ambiguous. V was clipped by 4 bases and J by 0 bases, with 6 bases between them. The CDR3 has 13 residues. CDR1 and CDR2 (germline): MGHDK, SYGVNS. Written as DNA, the CDR3 is TGTGCCAGCAGTGTGGGGTTGAACACTGAAGCTTTCTTT. Translation gives CASSVGLNTEAFF. The full variable domain, completed using reference TRBV25-1 and TRBJ1-1, is EADIYQTPRYLVIGTGKKITLECSQTMGHDKMYWYQQDPGMELHLIHYSYGVNSTEKGDLSSESTVSRIRTEHFPLTLESARPSHTSQYLCASSVGLNTEAFFGQGTRLTVV.

In its sample, this clonotype was seen a few times. The chain has TRBV6-6 and TRBJ2-4; D perhaps matches TRBD2 (6 bases). This CDR3 has 13 amino acids. The ends were cut back, 6 bases at V and 1 base at J, with 7 bases in the middle. Germline V gene lookup returns CDR1 MNHNY and CDR2 SVGAGI (reference sequence). The CDR3 region is CASREGAKNIQYF. DNA of the CDR3: TGTGCCAGCAGGGAGGGGGCCAAAAACATTCAGTACTTC.

The sample holds a few counts of this clonotype. CDR3 loop: CASSFTHSGNTIYF. The CDR3 nucleotides are TGTGCCAGCAGCTTCACTCACTCTGGAAACACCATATATTTT. The chain links TRBV7-2 to TRBJ1-3; D is uncertain. V shed 3 bases and J shed 0 bases, with 6 bases lying between them. CDR1 is SGHTA, CDR2 FQGNSA, per germline. The CDR3 contains 14 residues. Supplemented by reference TRBV7-2 and TRBJ1-3, the full variable domain reads GAGVSQSPSNKVTEKGKDVELRCDPISGHTALYWYRQSLGQGLEFLIYFQGNSAPDKSGLPSDRFSAERTGGSVSTLTIQRTQQEDSAVYLCASSFTHSGNTIYFGEGSWLTVV.

In its sample, this clonotype was seen a few times. The V gene is TRBV11-3, the J gene TRBJ2-1; no reliable D call. The CDR3 extends over 13 amino acids. The germline V and J ends were trimmed by 0 bases and 9 bases, with 9 bases remaining between them. Germline lookup yields CDR1 SGHNT and CDR2 YENEEA. Written as DNA, the CDR3 is TGTGCCAGCAGCTTAGATCTAGAGGTTGAGCAGTTCTTC. Protein sequence: CASSLDLEVEQFF.

V usage is TRBV19 and J usage is TRBJ1-2; D remains unclear. CDR3 length equals 14 residues. The germline CDR1 and CDR2 sequences are LNHDA and SQIVND (reference sequence). Trimming took off 3 bases at V and 4 bases at J, with 12 bases between the two ends. The CDR3 nucleotides are TGTGCCAGTAGTATGCTGGGGTTCGGCTATGGCTACACCTTC. The encoded protein is CASSMLGFGYGYTF. Full variable domain (rest looked up from reference TRBV19 and TRBJ1-2): DGGITQSPKYLFRKEGQNVTLSCEQNLNHDAMYWYRQDPGQGLRLIYYSQIVNDFQKGDIAEGYSVSREKKESFPLTVTSAQKNPTAFYLCASSMLGFGYGYTFGSGTRLTVV.

This clonotype was observed a handful of times. The gene calls are TRBV28 and TRBJ2-7; D gene unclear. From germline, CDR1 is MDHEN and CDR2 SYDVKM. V gave up 1 base and J gave up 0 bases, with 7 bases separating them. CDR3 length equals 14 residues. CDR3 bases: TGTGCCAGCAGTTTATTCGGCAACTCCTACGAGCAGTACTTC. Translation: CASSLFGNSYEQYF.

This clonotype was seen ten or more times. CDR3 nucleotide sequence: TGTGCCAGCAGTTCCGGGGATCTGCGAAGCAATCAGCCCCAGCATTTT. Residues: CASSSGDLRSNQPQHF. The chain links TRBV5-8 to TRBJ1-5; D is unresolved. Trimming stripped 5 bases from V and 1 base from J, with 16 bases between. The CDR3 runs 16 residues. CDR1 SGHTS and CDR2 YDEGEE come from the germline V gene.

Ten or more counts support this clonotype. V gene TRBV7-2 combines with J gene TRBJ2-3; TRBD1 aligns across 8 bases. The CDR3 length is 12 residues. Germline lookup yields CDR1 SGHTA and CDR2 FQGNSA. The junction had 0 bases not matched to a gene; V was cut back by 5 bases and J by 5 bases. CDR3 sequence (DNA): TGTGCCAGCAGCACAGGGGGAGATACGCAGTATTTT. It encodes CASSTGGDTQYF.

The chain uses TRBV28 and TRBJ2-2, with D tentatively TRBD1 (6 bases). The V end was cut by 6 bases, the J end by 1 base, with 18 bases between. This CDR3 contains 17 residues. Germline V gene data show CDR1 as MDHEN and CDR2 as SYDVKM. CDR3 in amino acids: CASRPNTGKGNTGELFF. CDR3 bases: TGTGCCAGCAGACCAAACACAGGGAAGGGGAACACCGGGGAGCTGTTTTTT.

V and J are TRBV6-5 and TRBJ2-1, with 7 bases aligning to TRBD2. The CDR3 sequence is 19 residues long. V shed 8 bases, J shed 3 bases, and the junction held 22 bases outside the gene matches. Germline assignment: CDR1 MNHEY and CDR2 SVGAGI. The CDR3 nucleotides are TGTGCCAGCGGGGGGTGGACTAGATTTGGGGGGAGTGTCTACAATGAGCAGTTCTTC. It codes for CASGGWTRFGGSVYNEQFF.

The rearrangement links TRBV11-2 to TRBJ2-5, with TRBD2 identical over 10 bases. The germline CDR1 and CDR2 sequences are SGHAT and FQNNGV. With 10 bases clipped from V and 6 bases from J, the junction kept 5 bases outside the gene matches. The CDR3 sequence is 12 residues long. As DNA, the CDR3 is TGTGCCACTCAGCGGGAGGGGAAGACCCAGTACTTC. Amino acids: CATQREGKTQYF.

This clonotype has ten or more counts. The gene calls are TRBV7-2 and TRBJ1-4; D might be TRBD1 (6 bases). Germline V CDR1 and CDR2: SGHTA, FQGNSA. The CDR3 totals 16 residues. Trimming pared 6 bases from V and 6 bases from J, leaving 20 bases between. The CDR3 reads CASRRYPGALDEKLFF. In DNA, the CDR3 is TGTGCCAGCAGACGATACCCAGGGGCCCTAGATGAAAAACTGTTTTTT.

The sample holds a few counts of this clonotype. The J gene is TRBJ2-7, the V gene TRBV4-1; D unresolved. Germline V gives CDR1 MGHRA, CDR2 YSYEKL. There are 14 residues in the CDR3. The V end lost 0 bases, the J end lost 2 bases, and 8 bases lay between the germline ends. CDR3 nucleotides: TGCGCCAGCAGCCAAGACATCGTAGCCTACGAGCAGTACTTC. Translation: CASSQDIVAYEQYF.

In its sample, this clonotype was seen a few times. The chain is built from TRBV24-1 and TRBJ1-5; unclear D gene. CDR1 and CDR2 (germline): KGHDR, SFDVKD. The CDR3 has 14 amino acids. V was shortened by 2 bases and J by 4 bases, with 8 bases between the two germline ends. The CDR3 sequence is CATSDSSSNQPQHF. DNA for the CDR3: TGTGCCACCAGTGATTCCTCTTCTAATCAGCCCCAGCATTTT.

The gene calls are TRBV6-6 and TRBJ2-1, with TRBD1 as a possible D gene (5 bases). Trimming left V 6 bases short and J 7 bases short, with 13 bases between. The germline V gene encodes CDR1 MNHNY and CDR2 SVGAGI (reference sequence). The length of the CDR3 is 13 residues. The DNA for the CDR3 is TGTGCCAGCAGCCCAATAGGGGCGAATGAGCAGTTCTTC. It codes for CASSPIGANEQFF.

This clonotype was observed at least ten times. V usage is TRBV12-3 or TRBV12-4 and J usage is TRBJ2-2, with 8 bases aligning to TRBD1. Germline trimming cut 6 bases from V and 5 bases from J; bases unmatched to any gene: 14. This CDR3 has 17 residues. The DNA of the CDR3 is TGTGCCAGCAGACCATCGACAGGGGCTTTGATTACCGGGGAGCTGTTTTTT. Translating gives CASRPSTGALITGELFF.

This clonotype was detected a few times. The V call is TRBV6-2 or TRBV6-3, the J call TRBJ2-2, with 15 bases identical to TRBD2. The V segment lost 6 bases and the J segment 5 bases; nucleotides outside the gene matches: 16. Germline CDR1 and CDR2: MNHEY and SVGEGT. The CDR3 runs to 20 residues. The CDR3 is CASSPLSGLAGGMWTGELFF. The DNA of the CDR3 is TGTGCCAGCAGCCCCCTCTCCGGACTAGCGGGAGGGATGTGGACCGGGGAGCTGTTTTTT.